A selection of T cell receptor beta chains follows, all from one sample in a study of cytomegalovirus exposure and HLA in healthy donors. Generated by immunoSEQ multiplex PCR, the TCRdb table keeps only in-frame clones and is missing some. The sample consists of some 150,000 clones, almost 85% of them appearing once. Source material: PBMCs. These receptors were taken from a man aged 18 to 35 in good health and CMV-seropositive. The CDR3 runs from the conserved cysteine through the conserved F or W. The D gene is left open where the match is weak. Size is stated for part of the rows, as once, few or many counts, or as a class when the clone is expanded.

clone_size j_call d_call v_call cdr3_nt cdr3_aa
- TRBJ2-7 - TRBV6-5 TGTGCCAGCAGTTTCTCCCGGGAGAGCTACGAGCAGTACTTC CASSFSRESYEQYF
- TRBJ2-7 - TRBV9 TGTGCCAGCAGCGTAGATCCAGCGGACTCCTACGAGCAGTACTTC CASSVDPADSYEQYF
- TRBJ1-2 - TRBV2 TGTGCCAGCAGTGCAGGAAGCCCCTATGGCTACACCTTC CASSAGSPYGYTF
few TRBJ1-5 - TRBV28 TGTGCCAGCAGTAGCCCCGCGGGTAGCAATCAGCCCCAGCATTTT CASSSPAGSNQPQHF
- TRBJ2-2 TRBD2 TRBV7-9 TGTGCCAGCAGCTTTTCGGGGGGGAACACCGGGGAGCTGTTTTTT CASSFSGGNTGELFF
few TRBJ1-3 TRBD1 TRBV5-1 TGCGCCAGCAGCTTGGAATTCAGGGGGCAAGGAAACACCATATATTTT CASSLEFRGQGNTIYF
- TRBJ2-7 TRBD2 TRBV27 TGTGCCACCGGTCGGGCGGGGGCCTACGAGCAGTACTTC CATGRAGAYEQYF
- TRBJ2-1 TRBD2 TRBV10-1 TGCGCCAGCAGTGATTTATCCGGACTAGGAATGGGCGAGCAGTTCTTC CASSDLSGLGMGEQFF
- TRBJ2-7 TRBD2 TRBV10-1 TGCGCCAGCAGTGAGGCCGGACTAGCTGTCCACGAGCAGTACTTC CASSEAGLAVHEQYF
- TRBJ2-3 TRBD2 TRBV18 TGTGCCAGCAGGTCACTAGCGGGAGAAGGGGATACGCAGTATTTT CASRSLAGEGDTQYF
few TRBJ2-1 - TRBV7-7 TGTGCTAGCAGCCAAACTGACTACAATGAGCAGTTCTTC CASSQTDYNEQFF
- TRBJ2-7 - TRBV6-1 TGTGCCAGCAGTGGGCAGGGAATAAAAGAGCAGTACTTC CASSGQGIKEQYF
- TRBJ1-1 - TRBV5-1 TGCGCCAGCAGCTTGGGGACAGCGAACACTGAAGCTTTCTTT CASSLGTANTEAFF
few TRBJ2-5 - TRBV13 TGTGCCAGCAGCTTAGTATCAGAATCGACCCAGTACTTC CASSLVSESTQYF
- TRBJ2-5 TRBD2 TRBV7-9 TGTGCCAGCAGCTCGACTAGCGGAAAAGAGACCCAGTACTTC CASSSTSGKETQYF
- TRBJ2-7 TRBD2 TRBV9 TGTGCCAGCAGCGTAGACGGGAGGCCCACCTACGAGCAGTACTTC CASSVDGRPTYEQYF
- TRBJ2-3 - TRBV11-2 TGTGCCAGCAGCAACGAAGCCCCACCCACAGATACGCAGTATTTT CASSNEAPPTDTQYF
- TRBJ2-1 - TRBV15 TGTGCCACCAGCAGAGATAGAATAGTGGGGCCTAATGAGCAGTTCTTC CATSRDRIVGPNEQFF
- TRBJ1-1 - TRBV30 TGTGCCTGCCAAAACCAGGCGAACACTGAAGCTTTCTTT CACQNQANTEAFF
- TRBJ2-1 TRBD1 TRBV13 TGTGCCAGCAGGACAGAGGGACAGGGGGCCAATGAGCAGTTCTTC CASRTEGQGANEQFF
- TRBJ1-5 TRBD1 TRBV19 TGTGCCAGTAGTAGCGTAGCCTCCGGGACAGGGACGGGTCAGCCCCAGCATTTT CASSSVASGTGTGQPQHF
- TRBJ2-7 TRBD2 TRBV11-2 TGTGCCAGCCGGTTGGCGGGAGGGCCAAGCGAGCAGTACTTC CASRLAGGPSEQYF
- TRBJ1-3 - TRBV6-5 TGTGCCAGCAGCCCAGGTCAAAATAGTAACACCATATATTTT CASSPGQNSNTIYF
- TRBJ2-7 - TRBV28 TGTGCCAGCAGTTTACGCGGGGTAAGCTCCTACGAGCAGTACTTC CASSLRGVSSYEQYF
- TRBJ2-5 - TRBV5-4 TGTGCCAGCAGCTTCTGGTACGAGGCAGAGACCCAGTACTTC CASSFWYEAETQYF
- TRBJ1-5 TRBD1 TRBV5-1 TGCGCCAGCAGCTTGTGGACAGGGGACTATCAGCCCCAGCATTTT CASSLWTGDYQPQHF
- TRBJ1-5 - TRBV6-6 TGTGCCAGCAGTTACCCCGGTCAGCCCCAGCATTTT CASSYPGQPQHF
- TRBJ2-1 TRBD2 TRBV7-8 TGTGCCAGCACGCGGCTAGCGGGAGATGATGAGCAGTTCTTC CASTRLAGDDEQFF
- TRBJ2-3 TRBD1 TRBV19 TGTGCCAGTAGCCAGGGGACAGTCACAGATACGCAGTATTTT CASSQGTVTDTQYF
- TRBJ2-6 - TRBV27 TGTGCCAGCAGTTTTGGCCTCTCTGGGGCCAACGTCCTGACTTTC CASSFGLSGANVLTF
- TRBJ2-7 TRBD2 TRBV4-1 TGCGCCAGCAGCCAAGATACGGGACTAGCGGGACTCGAGCAGTACTTC CASSQDTGLAGLEQYF
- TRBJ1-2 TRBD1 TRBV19 TGTGCCAGTAGCCCTTCGACAGGGGGCTATGGCTACACCTTC CASSPSTGGYGYTF
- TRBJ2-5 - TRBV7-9 TGTGCCAGCAGCTCGGTCGGTCGGGAGACCCAGTACTTC CASSSVGRETQYF
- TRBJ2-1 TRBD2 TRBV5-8 TGTGCCAGCAGCCTACCGGGACTAGCGGGAAGGAATGAGCAGTTCTTC CASSLPGLAGRNEQFF
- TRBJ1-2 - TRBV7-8 TGTGCCAGCAGCTCACGAGAGGGAAACAGCCCTAACTATGGCTACACCTTC CASSSREGNSPNYGYTF
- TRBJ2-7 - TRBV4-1 TGCGCCAGCAGGCAGCAGGGTTCCTACGAGCAGTACTTC CASRQQGSYEQYF
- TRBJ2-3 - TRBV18 TGTGCCAGCTCACCTCAAGCGACCGTCACAGATACGCAGTATTTT CASSPQATVTDTQYF
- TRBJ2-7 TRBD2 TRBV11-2 TGTGCCAGCAGCTTAGGGCCCGGTAGCGGGAAATTCTACGAGCAGTACTTC CASSLGPGSGKFYEQYF
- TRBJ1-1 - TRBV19 TGTGCCAGTAGTATCCGGGGGATGGCTGAAGCTTTCTTT CASSIRGMAEAFF
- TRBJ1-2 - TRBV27 TGTGCCAGCAGTTTATCAGGGGGTGGGGGCTACACCTTC CASSLSGGGGYTF
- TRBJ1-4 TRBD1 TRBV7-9 TGTGCCAGCAGCTTAGTAGGGACAGGCTGGGAAAAACTGTTTTTT CASSLVGTGWEKLFF
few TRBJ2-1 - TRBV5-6 TGTGCCAGCAGCCCCGGACACACTGATGAGCAGTTCTTC CASSPGHTDEQFF
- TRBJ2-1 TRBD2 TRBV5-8 TGTGCCAGCAGCTTGGGACTAGCATTGATTAAGGGTGAGCAGTTCTTC CASSLGLALIKGEQFF
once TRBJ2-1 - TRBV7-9 TGTGCCAGCAGCGGACCATTAGCGAGCCACAATGAGCAGTTCTTC CASSGPLASHNEQFF
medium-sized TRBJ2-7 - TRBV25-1 TGTGCCAGCAGTGAATTCTGGGCCCACGAGCAGTACTTC CASSEFWAHEQYF
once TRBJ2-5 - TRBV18 TGTGCCAGCTCACCAACGGACTCCCTTAACTTC CASSPTDSLNF
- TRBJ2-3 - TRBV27 TGTGCCAGCAGTTTAGGTACAGGCCTCACAGATACGCAGTATTTT CASSLGTGLTDTQYF
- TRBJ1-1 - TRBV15 TGTGCCACCAGCAGAGGTTGGTTGCAGCGCTGGAGCCCGAACACTGAAGCTTTCTTT CATSRGWLQRWSPNTEAFF
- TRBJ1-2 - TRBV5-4 TGTGCCAGCAGCCTACCCCCGAGTGGCTACACCTTC CASSLPPSGYTF
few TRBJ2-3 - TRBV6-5 TGTGCCAGCAGTGAAAGCGTCGGCGGAGATACGCAGTATTTT CASSESVGGDTQYF